Each of the 31 T cell receptor beta chains below was sequenced from the same sample in a study of T cells after yellow fever vaccination. TCRdb ran MiXCR on the 5' RACE reads and lists one entry per CDR3 protein. Counted here are about 99,000 distinct CDR3 sequences, under 7% occurring once; the ten biggest clones make up about two fifths. The source material was CD8+ T cells sorted from PBMCs, sampled 10 days after the yellow fever booster vaccination. The receptors were sampled from a young man who received the YFV17D yellow fever vaccine.

The sample holds a few counts of this clonotype. V usage is TRBV19 and J usage is TRBJ1-1; D gene ambiguous. This CDR3 has 14 residues. Trimming stripped 4 bases from V and 0 bases from J, with 9 bases between. In germline, CDR1 is LNHDA, CDR2 SQIVND (reference sequence). The CDR3 DNA reads as TGTGCCAGTAGTAGTGGAGCCATGAACACTGAAGCTTTCTTT. Its translation is CASSSGAMNTEAFF.

A few counts support this clonotype. The chain recombines TRBV3-1 with TRBJ1-2, with 8 bases identical to TRBD1. J gave up 2 bases and V 0 bases, and 5 bases lay outside the gene matches. Germline CDR1 LGHDT, CDR2 YNNKEL (reference sequence). The CDR3 runs 16 residues. The CDR3 loop reads CASSQDKTGGNYGYTF. In DNA form, the CDR3 reads TGTGCCAGCAGCCAAGATAAAACAGGGGGAAACTATGGCTACACCTTC. Supplemented by reference TRBV3-1 and TRBJ1-2, the full variable domain reads DTAVSQTPKYLVTQMGNDKSIKCEQNLGHDTMYWYKQDSKKFLKIMFSYNNKELIINETVPNRFSPKSPDKAHLNLHINSLELGDSAVYFCASSQDKTGGNYGYTFGSGTRLTVV.

This clonotype was counted only a few times. This chain links TRBV7-8 with TRBJ1-5, with 7 bases matching TRBD1. Trimming took 1 base from V and 4 from J; bases not matched to a gene: 4. This CDR3 is 15 amino acids long. Germline CDR1 and CDR2: SGHVS and FQNEAQ. The CDR3 nucleotides read TGTGCCAGCAGCTTAGTTCCAGGGGGGAATCAGCCCCAGCATTTT. Its translation: CASSLVPGGNQPQHF.

This clonotype appeared a few times. The J gene is TRBJ2-1, the V gene TRBV20-1, with TRBD2 as a possible D gene (5 bases). Trimming shortened V by 6 bases and J by 9 bases, and 15 bases separated the two germline ends. The CDR3 contains 12 residues. Germline CDR1 DFQATT, CDR2 SNEGSKA (reference sequence). The CDR3 DNA reads TGCAGTGCAGCGGCCTTAGGGAGTGAGCAGTTCTTC. The encoded protein is CSAAALGSEQFF.

This clonotype was seen at least ten times. This rearrangement joins TRBV14 to TRBJ1-1, with D hard to call. Germline assignment: CDR1 SGHDN and CDR2 FVKESK. CDR3 size: 12 residues. V was cut by 3 bases and J by 3 bases, with 5 bases left in between. The CDR3 nucleotides read TGTGCCAGCAGCCACGGCTACACTGAAGCTTTCTTT. This sequence encodes CASSHGYTEAFF.

This clonotype has a count of ten or more. This chain joins TRBV4-1 and TRBJ2-1; 11 nucleotides match TRBD2. Germline V lookup: CDR1 MGHRA, CDR2 YSYEKL. The CDR3 contains 16 residues. V shed 2 bases and J 8 bases; nucleotides not matched to a gene: 8. Here the CDR3 reads CASSQLASGGFDEQFF. CDR3 coding DNA: TGCGCCAGCAGCCAACTTGCTAGCGGGGGGTTCGATGAGCAGTTCTTC.

DNA of the CDR3: TGTGCCAGCAGTTGGGAAGCTAGCAATCAGCCCCAGCATTTT. This gives the protein CASSWEASNQPQHF. The chain combines TRBV12-3 or TRBV12-4 with TRBJ1-5, with D hard to call. The ends were cut back, 4 bases at V and 0 bases at J, with 7 bases in the middle. This CDR3 spans 14 amino acids.

The table lists this clonotype with a few counts. This sequence joins TRBV5-6 and TRBJ2-3; 9 bases line up with TRBD1. The junction had 8 bases not matched to a gene; V was cut back by 4 bases and J by 2 bases. The CDR3 is 16 amino acids. Looked up from germline, CDR1 is SGHDT and CDR2 is YYEEEE. The CDR3 DNA reads TGTGCCAGCAGCAGCGGGACAGGGTGGTTCACAGATACGCAGTATTTT. Its protein product is CASSSGTGWFTDTQYF.

V and J are TRBV5-1 and TRBJ2-1; D perhaps matches TRBD1 (6 bases). CDR1 and CDR2 from the germline V gene are SGHRS and YFSETQ. The V gene lost 8 bases and the J gene lost 0 bases, with 9 bases spanning the gap. The CDR3 totals 13 residues. Written as DNA, the CDR3 is TGCGCCAGTGGACAGAACTCCTACAATGAGCAGTTCTTC. Translation gives CASGQNSYNEQFF.

This clonotype has at least ten counts. The V call is TRBV2, the J call TRBJ2-2; 9 nucleotides match TRBD1. V was pared by 7 bases and J by 7 bases, with 13 bases of the junction left unmatched. The CDR3 is made up of 16 amino acids. Germline V gives CDR1 SNHLY, CDR2 FYNNEI. DNA of the CDR3: TGTGCCAGCATTCCCGGGGACAGGGAATTTGGCGGGGAGCTGTTTTTT. Its translation: CASIPGDREFGGELFF.

This clonotype was detected only a few times. The genes are TRBV2 and TRBJ2-5; D ambiguous. Trimming left V 3 bases short and J 2 bases short, with 10 bases between. The CDR3 runs 14 residues. Germline-derived CDR1 and CDR2 are SNHLY and FYNNEI. This CDR3 reads CASSDKVGQETQYF. As DNA, the CDR3 is TGTGCCAGCAGTGACAAGGTGGGGCAAGAGACCCAGTACTTC.

This clonotype was seen at least ten times. This chain uses TRBV3-1 with TRBJ2-4; the D is unclear. The CDR3 runs 16 residues. V lost 2 bases and J 0 bases, leaving 11 bases between the germline ends. Germline V gene data show CDR1 as LGHDT and CDR2 as YNNKEL (reference sequence). CDR3 sequence: CASSQRPSIAKNIQYF. DNA for the CDR3: TGTGCCAGCAGCCAACGGCCATCAATAGCCAAAAACATTCAGTACTTC.

This clonotype has more than one count but fewer than ten. The chain recombines TRBV7-6 with TRBJ2-1; 11 bases are shared with TRBD2. With 3 bases clipped from V and 4 bases from J, the junction kept 2 bases outside the gene matches. The CDR3 has 15 amino acids. Per the germline V gene, CDR1 is SGHVS and CDR2 is FNYEAQ. CDR3: CASSLTSGVYNEQFF. CDR3 nucleotide sequence: TGTGCCAGCAGCTTGACTAGCGGGGTGTACAATGAGCAGTTCTTC.

This clonotype was recorded at least ten times. The CDR3 loop reads CASSQDPGDPDTQYF. The CDR3 nucleotides read TGCGCCAGCAGCCAAGATCCAGGGGATCCAGATACGCAGTATTTT. The chain uses TRBV4-3 and TRBJ2-3; D is perhaps TRBD1 (6 bases). V was shortened by 0 bases and J by 4 bases, with 11 bases between the two germline ends. Germline assignment: CDR1 LGHNA and CDR2 YSLEER. The CDR3 spans 15 residues.

The sample holds a few counts of this clonotype. The rearrangement joins TRBV27 to TRBJ2-7; 7 bases agree with TRBD2. Germline lookup yields CDR1 MNHEY and CDR2 SMNVEV (reference sequence). CDR3 length: 17 residues. J was trimmed by 3 bases and V by 2 bases; bases with no gene match: 13. The CDR3 DNA reads TGTGCCAGCAGTTTAGGATTAATAGGGACTAACGGCTACGAGCAGTACTTC. It encodes CASSLGLIGTNGYEQYF.

V is TRBV11-3 and J is TRBJ2-2, with 8 bases matching TRBD1. With V trimmed by 3 bases and J by 4 bases, 4 bases remained unmatched. This CDR3 has 15 amino acids. Germline V lookup: CDR1 SGHNT, CDR2 YENEEA. The CDR3 nucleotides are TGTGCCAGCAGCTTCGACAGGGGAAGCACCGGGGAGCTGTTTTTT. Translating gives CASSFDRGSTGELFF.

A few counts support this clonotype. The rearrangement links TRBV4-1 to TRBJ2-7, with 13 bases lining up with TRBD2. Germline V gene sequence: CDR1 MGHRA, CDR2 YSYEKL. J was trimmed by 0 bases and V by 4 bases; bases with no gene match: 6. This CDR3 is 17 amino acids long. DNA for the CDR3: TGCGCCAGCAGCCGACTAGCGGGGGGAACAAGCTCCTACGAGCAGTACTTC. Protein sequence: CASSRLAGGTSSYEQYF.

A few counts support this clonotype. This chain links TRBV12-3 or TRBV12-4 with TRBJ2-7, with 11 positions matching TRBD2. The CDR3 is 15 residues long. V trimming: 6 bases; J trimming: 6 bases; junction bases outside the gene matches: 10. CDR3 coding DNA: TGTGCCAGCAGCCCTACGCTAGCGGGGGGACGCGAGCAGTACTTC. It specifies CASSPTLAGGREQYF.

This clonotype was observed a few times. The rearrangement joins TRBV12-3 or TRBV12-4 to TRBJ1-1; no clear D. Between the trimmed V and J ends, which lost 6 bases and 1 base, there was a span of 6 bases. This CDR3 is built from 12 residues. The CDR3, as DNA: TGTGCCAGCAGGCTGGCGAACACTGAAGCTTTCTTT. Protein: CASRLANTEAFF.

The J gene is TRBJ2-1, the V gene TRBV3-1; D gene uncertain. The CDR3 covers 12 residues. Trimming removed 1 base at V and 8 bases at J, with 6 bases between. Per the germline V gene, CDR1 is LGHDT and CDR2 is YNNKEL (reference sequence). As DNA, the CDR3 is TGTGCCAGCAGCCAAGTAACCTATGAGCAGTTCTTC. It yields the protein CASSQVTYEQFF.

This clonotype was recorded a few times. The CDR3 bases are TGCGCCAGCAGTGGGGCAGGGTGGTATGGCTACACCTTC. This gives the protein CASSGAGWYGYTF. V and J are TRBV4-3 and TRBJ1-2; weak D call: TRBD1 (5 bases). Germline CDR1 is LGHNA and CDR2 is YSLEER. The ends were cut back, 6 bases at V and 5 bases at J, with 13 bases in the middle. This CDR3 is built from 13 residues.

The chain carries TRBV29-1 and TRBJ2-1; a weak D match, TRBD1 (5 bases). V dropped 4 bases and J dropped 0 bases, with 16 bases sitting between them. Germline CDR1 is SQVTM and CDR2 is ANQGSEA. The CDR3 loop spans 16 amino acids. The CDR3 reads CSVVPPSTASYNEQFF. The CDR3 DNA sequence: TGCAGCGTTGTGCCGCCGTCGACAGCCTCCTACAATGAGCAGTTCTTC.

This clonotype showed up many times. The chain carries TRBV20-1 and TRBJ2-7, with 11 bases identical to TRBD1. CDR3 size: 13 residues. The V gene's germline CDR1 is DFQATT and CDR2 SNEGSKA (reference sequence). The ends lost 1 base at V and 4 bases at J; junction bases unmatched: 0. The CDR3 region has the DNA TGCAGTGCTAGAGGGGACAGGGGGTACGAGCAGTACTTC. Its protein product is CSARGDRGYEQYF.

The chain joins TRBV4-1 to TRBJ1-6, with 7 bases fitting TRBD1. The CDR3 runs 15 residues. Germline values: CDR1 MGHRA, CDR2 YSYEKL. Unmatched junction bases numbered 7, after V lost 5 bases and J lost 6 bases. The CDR3 DNA reads as TGCGCCAGCAGCGGAGAGGGGGCAGCTAATTCACCCCTCCACTTT. Its translation is CASSGEGAANSPLHF.

This clonotype was counted many times. The V gene is TRBV19, the J gene TRBJ2-2; no definite D call. Germline-derived CDR1 and CDR2 are LNHDA and SQIVND (reference sequence). There are 13 residues in the CDR3. V was trimmed by 8 bases and J by 0 bases, leaving 7 bases between them. The CDR3 loop reads CASGSANTGELFF. In nucleotides, the CDR3 is TGTGCCAGTGGAAGCGCGAACACCGGGGAGCTGTTTTTT.

In this sample, this clonotype turned up a few times. The genes are TRBV28 and TRBJ1-5; tentatively, D is TRBD1 (5 bases). Trimming stripped 6 bases from V and 4 bases from J, with 16 bases between. This CDR3 spans 15 amino acids. CDR1 and CDR2 from the germline V gene are MDHEN and SYDVKM. CDR3 bases: TGTGCCAGCAGCCGGGGCTTTGGGGCTAATCAGCCCCAGCATTTT. It encodes CASSRGFGANQPQHF.

In its sample, this clonotype was seen many times. The gene calls are TRBV6-2 or TRBV6-3 and TRBJ1-1; 9 bases are a match to TRBD1. In germline, CDR1 is MNHEY, CDR2 SVGEGT. The J segment lost 5 bases and the V segment lost 7 bases, leaving 8 bases of the junction unmatched. The CDR3 loop spans 14 amino acids. CDR3: CASNNRGLRTEAFF. CDR3 DNA sequence: TGTGCCAGCAACAACAGGGGGCTCAGGACTGAAGCTTTCTTT.

The chain employs TRBV6-1 and TRBJ1-1, with unresolved D. The V gene's germline CDR1 is MNHNS and CDR2 SASEGT. This CDR3 has 14 residues. Deletions cut 4 bases from V and 0 bases from J, with 9 bases between. CDR3 residues: CASSAPRMNTEAFF. The CDR3 bases are TGTGCCAGCAGTGCCCCCAGGATGAACACTGAAGCTTTCTTT.

The chain uses TRBV7-9 and TRBJ2-5; maybe TRBD2 (6 bases). From germline, CDR1 is SEHNR and CDR2 FQNEAQ (reference sequence). CDR3 length: 15 amino acids. V was shortened by 3 bases and J by 2 bases, with 13 bases between the two germline ends. DNA of the CDR3: TGTGCCAGCAGCTTCCGGGGGATGGGACAAGAGACCCAGTACTTC. Protein: CASSFRGMGQETQYF. Combining the CDR3 with reference TRBV7-9 and TRBJ2-5 gives the whole variable domain DTGVSQNPRHKITKRGQNVTFRCDPISEHNRLYWYRQTLGQGPEFLTYFQNEAQLEKSRLLSDRFSAERPKGSFSTLEIQRTEQGDSAMYLCASSFRGMGQETQYFGPGTRLLVL.

The table lists this clonotype with a few counts. V usage is TRBV19 and J usage is TRBJ2-1; 8 nucleotides agree with TRBD1. CDR3 size: 13 residues. Germline V gene lookup returns CDR1 LNHDA and CDR2 SQIVND (reference sequence). The V gene end was trimmed by 6 bases and the J gene end by 6 bases; junction bases not matched to a gene: 4. CDR3 sequence (DNA): TGTGCCAGTAGGCAGGGGGCCCTCAATGAGCAGTTCTTC. Its protein product is CASRQGALNEQFF.

This clonotype occurred many times. The chain employs TRBV7-9 and TRBJ2-5, with 7 nucleotides matching TRBD2. The germline V gene has CDR1 SEHNR and CDR2 FQNEAQ (reference sequence). The trim removed 10 bases at V and 2 bases at J, leaving 10 bases unmatched. The CDR3 sequence is 14 residues long. Written as DNA, the CDR3 is TGTGCCAACGGCACAGCGGGATTACAAGAGACCCAGTACTTC. Its translation: CANGTAGLQETQYF.